Listed here are 30 T cell receptor beta chains from one sample, sequenced in a study of metastatic and nonmetastatic thyroid tumors. Each patient went into thyroid surgery without having received any treatment. TCRdb re-processed the PCR reads through MiXCR. The sample records 25,000 to 35,000 clones, over 15% being singletons. Input material: blood. Receptors originate from a female donor with papillary thyroid cancer or a benign thyroid nodule (not recorded which). Some clones in this sample may be carry-over from other donors' samples.

This clone counts as medium-sized (0.01 to 0.1%). This chain uses TRBV6-1 with TRBJ2-7; D unresolved. V was shortened by 5 bases and J by 2 bases, with 10 bases between the two germline ends. CDR1 and CDR2 (germline): MNHNS, SASEGT. The CDR3 spans 13 residues. For the CDR3, the DNA is TGTGCCAGCAGTTTGAACTACCCCTACGAGCAGTACTTC. Its translation: CASSLNYPYEQYF.

This clone was counted ten times or more. V usage is TRBV5-4 and J usage is TRBJ2-7; a weak D match, TRBD2 (5 bases). The CDR3 totals 13 residues. The germline V gene has CDR1 SGHNT and CDR2 YYREEE (reference sequence). V was trimmed by 3 bases and J by 6 bases, leaving 13 bases between them. The CDR3 region has the DNA TGTGCCAGCAGCTCCGAAGGACTGGGCGAGCAGTACTTC. Its protein product is CASSSEGLGEQYF.

There are many counts of this clone. The chain joins TRBV7-2 to TRBJ2-3; the D gene is possibly TRBD1 (5 bases). CDR1 and CDR2 (germline): SGHTA, FQGNSA. The CDR3 is 16 amino acids. Deletions cut 2 bases from V and 0 bases from J, with 12 bases between. The DNA for the CDR3 is TGTGCCAGCAGCTTATACGGGCAGGGTAGCACAGATACGCAGTATTTT. This gives the protein CASSLYGQGSTDTQYF.

The sample holds many counts of this clone. The chain's CDR3 is CASSLAGSPNSPLHF. As DNA, the CDR3 is TGTGCCAGCAGCTTAGCGGGGAGCCCTAATTCACCCCTCCACTTT. The J gene is TRBJ1-6, the V gene TRBV7-2; D is ambiguous. V shed 0 bases and J shed 6 bases, with 9 bases lying between them. Germline lookup yields CDR1 SGHTA and CDR2 FQGNSA. The length of the CDR3 is 15 residues. Full variable domain (rest looked up from reference TRBV7-2 and TRBJ1-6): GAGVSQSPSNKVTEKGKDVELRCDPISGHTALYWYRQSLGQGLEFLIYFQGNSAPDKSGLPSDRFSAERTGGSVSTLTIQRTQQEDSAVYLCASSLAGSPNSPLHFGNGTRLTVT.

This clone was recorded many times. The gene calls are TRBV19 and TRBJ1-2; TRBD1 matches 8 bases. Germline V CDR1 and CDR2: LNHDA, SQIVND (reference sequence). Losses at the gene ends were 5 bases for V and 2 bases for J; bases not matched to a gene: 4. This CDR3 spans 14 amino acids. CDR3 coding DNA: TGTGCCAGTAGTCGAACAGGGGGAAACTATGGCTACACCTTC. Encoded protein: CASSRTGGNYGYTF.

This clone was recorded a few times. V usage is TRBV11-1 and J usage is TRBJ2-7, with a possible D match to TRBD1 (5 bases). This CDR3 contains 16 residues. The V gene lost 5 bases and the J gene lost 0 bases, with 17 bases spanning the gap. Germline lookup yields CDR1 SGHAT and CDR2 FQDESV (reference sequence). The DNA for the CDR3 is TGTGCCAGCAGCCAGGGTGAGGTTTTCAGCTCCTACGAGCAGTACTTC. Its translation: CASSQGEVFSSYEQYF. Full variable domain (outside the CDR3, taken from reference TRBV11-1 and TRBJ2-7): EAEVAQSPRYKITEKSQAVAFWCDPISGHATLYWYRQILGQGPELLVQFQDESVVDDSQLPKDRFSAERLKGVDSTLKIQPAELGDSAMYLCASSQGEVFSSYEQYFGPGTRLTVT.

This clone was detected ten times or more. The chain joins TRBV7-3 to TRBJ2-3, with no clear D. Germline values: CDR1 SGHTA, CDR2 FQGTGA. The CDR3 spans 13 residues. V was trimmed by 3 bases and J by 6 bases, leaving 10 bases between them. The CDR3 is CASSFGLGDTQYF. CDR3 bases: TGTGCCAGCAGCTTTGGGTTGGGGGATACGCAGTATTTT.

In this sample, this clone turned up a few times. The chain recombines TRBV7-2 with TRBJ2-5, with a possible D match to TRBD2 (7 bases). From germline, CDR1 is SGHTA and CDR2 FQGNSA. V lost 5 bases to trimming and J lost 1 base, with 14 bases between them. This CDR3 comprises 15 residues. The DNA of the CDR3 is TGTGCCAGCAGCAAAGGGGGGGGTCTCCAAGAGACCCAGTACTTC. Translation gives CASSKGGGLQETQYF.

To note about this clone: The junction and the germline gene differ at one end; a read error may be behind it. The V gene is TRBV4-2, the J gene TRBJ2-1, with TRBD2 matching 9 bases. CDR1 LGHNA and CDR2 YNFKEQ come from the germline V gene. This CDR3 has 15 amino acids. CDR3 nucleotides: TGTGCCAGCGGCCAGACCCTAGCGGGGTGTAATGAGCAGTTCTTC. Translated, it gives CASGQTLAGCNEQFF.

This clone has ten or more counts. The chain uses TRBV4-2 and TRBJ1-6; D is unresolved. The germline V gene encodes CDR1 LGHNA and CDR2 YNFKEQ. The V end lost 1 base, the J end lost 11 bases, and 9 bases lay between the germline ends. This CDR3 region has 13 residues. CDR3 DNA sequence: TGTGCCAGCAGCCAAGCCTCCGTAACACCCCTCCACTTT. Amino acid sequence: CASSQASVTPLHF.

The table lists this clone with many counts. The chain has TRBV19 and TRBJ2-5; 9 bases are shared with TRBD2. This CDR3 is built from 15 residues. The germline gives CDR1 LNHDA, CDR2 SQIVND (reference sequence). V lost 7 bases and J lost 1; bases outside the gene matches: 7. CDR3 nucleotide sequence: TGTGCCAGTAAGGCTAGCGGGACAATCCAAGAGACCCAGTACTTC. Protein product: CASKASGTIQETQYF.

Ten or more counts support this clone. The chain links TRBV20-1 to TRBJ2-7, with 7 bases matching TRBD1. The CDR3 length is 13 residues. CDR1 is DFQATT, CDR2 SNEGSKA, per germline (reference sequence). After removal of 5 bases from V and 2 bases from J, the junction contained 6 bases not matched to a gene. CDR3 in DNA: TGCAGTGCTTCCGGGACAGAGCCCTACGAGCAGTACTTC. Residues: CSASGTEPYEQYF.

This clone was counted ten times or more. The rearrangement uses TRBV20-1 and TRBJ1-2; D not resolved. This CDR3 is built from 13 residues. CDR1 is DFQATT and CDR2 is SNEGSKA in the germline V gene (reference sequence). DNA for the CDR3: TGCAGAGCTCAGGACCGAAATAACTATGGCTACACCTTC. Its translation is CRAQDRNNYGYTF.

This clone came up many times. The gene calls are TRBV4-1 and TRBJ2-7, with TRBD2 matching 7 bases. The germline gives CDR1 MGHRA, CDR2 YSYEKL. The CDR3 has 15 amino acids. V shed 4 bases and J 0 bases; nucleotides not matched to a gene: 6. CDR3 amino acids: CASSRASGGSYEQYF. In DNA, the CDR3 is TGCGCCAGCAGCCGAGCTAGCGGCGGCTCCTACGAGCAGTACTTC.

The sample holds many counts of this clone. The chain employs TRBV18 and TRBJ2-2; 9 bases are shared with TRBD1. This CDR3 has 14 amino acids. V shed 3 bases, J shed 7 bases, and the junction held 3 bases outside the gene matches. The germline CDR1 and CDR2 sequences are KGHSH and LQKENI. The CDR3 protein is CASSPGQGSGELFF. DNA of the CDR3: TGTGCCAGCTCACCGGGACAGGGTAGCGGGGAGCTGTTTTTT. The full variable domain, completed using reference TRBV18 and TRBJ2-2, is NAGVMQNPRHLVRRRGQEARLRCSPMKGHSHVYWYRQLPEEGLKFMVYLQKENIIDESGMPKERFSAEFPKEGPSILRIQQVVRGDSAAYFCASSPGQGSGELFFGEGSRLTVL.

This clone has only a few counts. The J gene is TRBJ2-6, the V gene TRBV12-3 or TRBV12-4; D unresolved. CDR3 length: 17 amino acids. V was pared by 4 bases and J by 8 bases, with 21 bases between. CDR3 coding DNA: TGTGCCAGCAGTTCTGAGTTCCAAGCCTCTGTGTCCAACGTCCTGACTTTC. This translates into CASSSEFQASVSNVLTF.

In this sample, this clone turned up many times. The gene calls are TRBV18 and TRBJ1-2; D not resolved. CDR1 is KGHSH, CDR2 LQKENI, per germline. This CDR3 is 13 amino acids long. With 0 bases removed from V and 3 bases from J, the gap between germline ends came to 5 bases. The CDR3 DNA reads as TGTGCCAGCTCACCACCCGGGGACTATGGCTACACCTTC. This translates into CASSPPGDYGYTF.

This clone was seen many times. This sequence joins TRBV6-6 and TRBJ1-1, with D possibly being TRBD1 (6 bases). Per the germline V gene, CDR1 is MNHNY and CDR2 is SVGAGI (reference sequence). V was pared by 2 bases and J by 1 base, with 14 bases between. There are 16 residues in the CDR3. The CDR3 region has the DNA TGTGCCAGCAGTTACCACGAGGGGGTGGGGAACACTGAAGCTTTCTTT. This encodes CASSYHEGVGNTEAFF.

This clone was seen at least ten times. A single base separates this from a much larger clone, so it may be a read error. The chain uses TRBV12-3 or TRBV12-4 and TRBJ2-5, with a tentative D call TRBD2 (6 bases). V was cut by 5 bases and J by 7 bases, with 20 bases left in between. CDR3 length: 15 amino acids. The CDR3: CASSPAGSLGGTQYF. The DNA for the CDR3 is TGTGCCAGCAGTCCCGCTGGATCCTTGGGAGGGACCCAGTACTTC.

This clone was recorded many times. This chain joins TRBV12-3 or TRBV12-4 and TRBJ1-6; 7 nucleotides agree with TRBD1. CDR3 size: 14 residues. V shed 6 bases, J shed 8 bases, and the junction held 7 bases outside the gene matches. The CDR3 protein is CASSYRTGDSPLHF. DNA of the CDR3: TGTGCCAGCAGCTATAGGACAGGAGATTCACCCCTCCACTTT.

Only one count was recorded for this clone. This chain connects TRBV10-2 to TRBJ1-1, with 11 bases identical to TRBD1. CDR1 is WSHSY and CDR2 is SAAADI in the germline V gene. V gave up 6 bases and J gave up 14 bases; unmatched junction bases: 11. The CDR3 runs 13 residues. This CDR3 is CASRVYGTGGAFF. For the CDR3, the DNA is TGCGCCAGCAGAGTATATGGGACAGGGGGAGCATTCTTT.

The sample holds many counts of this clone. The J gene is TRBJ2-3, the V gene TRBV7-3; 8 bases match TRBD2. Germline CDR1 reads SGHTA; CDR2 reads FQGTGA. V dropped 1 base and J dropped 6; count of bases not matched to a gene: 9. CDR3 length: 16 amino acids. The CDR3 DNA sequence: TGTGCCAGCAGCTTAAGGCCGACGGGGGGGCTGGATACGCAGTATTTT. Residues: CASSLRPTGGLDTQYF.

The chain joins TRBV30 to TRBJ1-2; no clear D. The V gene's germline CDR1 is GTSNPN and CDR2 SVGIG (reference sequence). V shed 7 bases and J shed 12 bases, with 24 bases lying between them. The CDR3 length is 13 residues. CDR3 loop: CALDDGYRGSHTF. CDR3 sequence (DNA): TGTGCCTTGGACGACGGGTATCGAGGTAGCCACACCTTC.

The sample holds a few counts of this clone. The junction differs from germline at one of its ends, possibly a read error. The chain combines TRBV12-3 or TRBV12-4 with TRBJ2-1; D possibly corresponds to TRBD2 (6 bases). This CDR3 has 15 amino acids. For the CDR3, the DNA is TGTGCCAGCAGTCCCCCGGTACAGGACTACAATGAGCAGTCCTTC. Amino acids: CASSPPVQDYNEQSF.

This clone was seen ten or more times. The gene calls are TRBV7-2 and TRBJ2-3, with D hard to call. Trimming removed 3 bases from V and 6 bases from J, with 10 bases in between. This CDR3 region has 13 residues. Germline CDR1 reads SGHTA; CDR2 reads FQGNSA. CDR3: CASSLGRYDTQYF. DNA of the CDR3: TGTGCCAGCAGCTTGGGCCGGTACGATACGCAGTATTTT. Full variable domain (rest looked up from reference TRBV7-2 and TRBJ2-3): GAGVSQSPSNKVTEKGKDVELRCDPISGHTALYWYRQSLGQGLEFLIYFQGNSAPDKSGLPSDRFSAERTGGSVSTLTIQRTQQEDSAVYLCASSLGRYDTQYFGPGTRLTVL.

This clone was counted ten times or more. The rearrangement uses TRBV28 and TRBJ2-1; 11 bases align to TRBD2. V dropped 7 bases and J dropped 7; count of bases not matched to a gene: 6. CDR3 length equals 14 residues. Germline V gene lookup returns CDR1 MDHEN and CDR2 SYDVKM. CDR3 sequence reads: CASKILAGDNEQFF. The CDR3 DNA sequence: TGTGCCAGCAAAATACTAGCGGGAGATAATGAGCAGTTCTTC.

This clone came up a few times. The gene calls are TRBV28 and TRBJ2-1; no definite D call. Deletions cut 0 bases from V and 2 bases from J, with 20 bases between. The CDR3 contains 19 residues. Per the germline V gene, CDR1 is MDHEN and CDR2 is SYDVKM. The CDR3 DNA reads TGTGCCAGCAGTTTATGGGCGGATCGACTCTTTAGCCCCTACAATGAGCAGTTCTTC. This gives the protein CASSLWADRLFSPYNEQFF.

This rearrangement joins TRBV19 to TRBJ1-5; D is unresolved. This CDR3 is built from 16 residues. Germline CDR1 is LNHDA and CDR2 is SQIVND (reference sequence). Trimming removed 5 bases from V and 2 bases from J, with 16 bases in between. The CDR3 region is CASSCSVGRRNQPQHF. For the CDR3, the DNA is TGTGCCAGTAGTTGTTCCGTCGGAAGACGCAATCAGCCCCAGCATTTT.

This clone appeared a few times. A much larger clonotype is one base distant, so this may be a read error. The chain uses TRBV6-1 and TRBJ1-5, with D unresolved. Germline CDR1 reads MNHNS; CDR2 reads SASEGT. V was clipped by 3 bases and J by 9 bases, with 6 bases between them. The CDR3 is 11 residues long. The CDR3 region has the DNA TGTGCCAGCAGTGAGGTTGTGCCCCAGCATTTT. Translating it yields CASSEVVPQHF.

In its sample, this clone was seen many times. The J gene is TRBJ2-5, the V gene TRBV4-1; D is possibly TRBD1 or TRBD2 (6 bases each). In germline, CDR1 is MGHRA, CDR2 YSYEKL. Trimming removed 4 bases at V and 4 bases at J, with 10 bases between. The CDR3 length is 13 residues. The CDR3 DNA follows: TGCGCCAGCAGCCCGGGGGCTCGAGAGACCCAGTACTTC. This gives the protein CASSPGARETQYF.